This T cell receptor beta chain was documented in a study of T cells after yellow fever vaccination. TCRdb re-called the 5' RACE reads through MiXCR, storing one row per CDR3 protein. This table has around 120,000 distinct CDR3 sequences, 15% appearing once. This clonotype was seen more than once but under ten times. Germline V gives CDR1 SQVTM, CDR2 ANQGSEA. V lost 7 bases, J lost 3 bases, and 12 bases lay in between. CDR3 size: 13 residues. The clonotype was recovered from a man aged 18 to 30 who received the YFV17D yellow fever vaccine. The V call is TRBV29-1, the J call TRBJ2-2, with D possibly being TRBD2 (6 bases). The material was CD8+ T cells sorted from PBMCs, obtained 5 days after the yellow fever booster vaccination. The CDR3 here is CSAMWGDTGELFF. CDR3 sequence (DNA): TGCAGCGCGATGTGGGGGGACACCGGGGAGCTGTTTTTT.